This T cell receptor beta chain was captured in a study of blood T cell repertoires in COVID-19. There are 13 residues in the CDR3. The germline gives CDR1 SSHAT, CDR2 FNYEAQ (reference sequence). On this clone: The junction shows a germline mismatch at one end, possibly a read error.

In the study's own analysis: Cell counts per sample came from amplifying reference gene primers. Profiled with immunoSEQ multiplex PCR; TCRdb holds only in-frame clones, not every one. V and J calls and clone size are those listed in that table; D and trimming were worked out from the DNA. The data hold around 230,000 clones, with 86% observed a single time. The sequencing sample was made of PBMCs or T cells enriched from blood (not recorded which). J is TRBJ2-5 and V is TRBV7-7, with D possibly TRBD1 on 5 matching bases. The clonotype comes from a woman aged 40-49 years with acute COVID-19. CDR3 DNA sequence: TGTGCTAGCAGCTCTGACAGAGAAGAGACCCAGTACTTC. Its protein product is CASSSDREETQYF.